The rows below give T cell receptor beta chains drawn from one sample of a study of T cells in Graves' hyperthyroidism and ophthalmopathy. Via MiXCR, TCRdb re-called the multiplex PCR reads, giving one row per CDR3 protein. The profile shows about 320,000 distinct CDR3 sequences, approximately 16% of them singletons. The specimen sequenced was blood. Receptors originate from a man aged 30-40 years with Graves' hyperthyroidism. Both conserved end residues are part of each CDR3.

>TRBV5-5
CASSKTSRTYEQYF
>TRBV7-2
CASSLNRVAYEQYF
>TRBV7-9
CASSLAGGAGTEAFF
>TRBV9
CASSVTWSRETQYF
>TRBV4-1
CASRYSPDGNTEAFF
>TRBV12-3/TRBV12-4
CASSVSGTEYNEQFF
>TRBV19
CANNVDRDGKLFF
>TRBV5-1
CASSYKGDGTEAFF
>TRBV10-3
CAISESRGSRTGELFF
>TRBV18
CASSPLVSETQYF
>TRBV12-3/TRBV12-4
CASSSRGGNTEAFF
>TRBV12-3/TRBV12-4
CASSPPTPNYGYTF
>TRBV5-1
CASSVARQGAYEQYF
>TRBV24-1
CATSEADRFTGELFF
>TRBV6-1
CASSETPTDTQYF
>TRBV4-1
CASSPLAGAYTDTQYF
>TRBV30
CAWSVQRGTEAFF
>TRBV15
CATSRDRAGNEKLFF
>TRBV9
CASSVEWDTEAFF
>TRBV7-2
CASRPTGLGEQFF
>TRBV6-5
CASSYSWDTAYGYTF
>TRBV18
CASSPAGRENNEQFF
>TRBV20-1
CSAREGTGSYEQYF
>TRBV2
CASSERQREKLFF
>TRBV5-6
CASSLGGGRHQNEQFF
>TRBV18
CASSRPSGQETQYF
>TRBV28
CASSALQLENTEAFF
>TRBV5-1
CASSDTGRENTEAFF
>TRBV20-1
CSAVCWYF
>TRBV11-2
CASSQASANAIYF
>TRBV11-2
CASSLPPGLMFF
>TRBV6-1
CASKGSGGGQPQHF
>TRBV11-2
CASSLGSSGYYEQYF
>TRBV18
CASGVRQFF
>TRBV10-3
CASGTQHTDTQYF
>TRBV6-5
CASSSQKIYNQPQHF
>TRBV2
CASRLDRGDQPQHF
>TRBV12-3/TRBV12-4
CASSLGGDLNIQYF
>TRBV5-5
CASSSGGLASYEQYF
>TRBV30
CAWSKGGLAGGTQETQYF
>TRBV5-1
CASSLGTEGTEAFF